This T cell receptor beta chain stems from a study of cytomegalovirus exposure and HLA in healthy donors. Trimming removed 0 bases at V and 2 bases at J, with 9 bases between. CDR1 is SGDLS and CDR2 is YYNGEE in the germline V gene. The CDR3 spans 15 residues. Primers for the PCR totalled 60 Vbeta and 13 Jbeta. Some clones are missing from TCRdb's copy, which holds only in-frame ones; the method was immunoSEQ multiplex PCR. The sample carries 150,000 to 200,000 clones, around 80% recorded once. Sequenced input: PBMCs. The receptor's source is a woman in her forties in good health and CMV-seronegative. The chain is built from TRBV9 and TRBJ2-1, with a possible D match to TRBD1 (5 bases). The CDR3 bases are TGTGCCAGCAGCGTAGTGGCAGGGACCTACAATGAGCAGTTCTTC. Translation: CASSVVAGTYNEQFF. The full variable domain, with the rest looked up from reference TRBV9 and TRBJ2-1, is DSGVTQTPKHLITATGQRVTLRCSPRSGDLSVYWYQQSLDQGLQFLIQYYNGEERAKGNILERFSAQQFPDLHSELNLSSLELGDSALYFCASSVVAGTYNEQFFGPGTRLTVL.